This record looks at one T cell receptor (beta chain) sequence and its context. The source of the sample is a study of T cells in Graves' hyperthyroidism and ophthalmopathy. Unmatched junction bases numbered 9, after V lost 0 bases and J lost 0 bases. This CDR3 spans 17 amino acids. CDR1 and CDR2 from the germline V gene are SGHRS and YFSETQ. Authors of the study amplified TCR beta CDR3 regions from RNA transcripts. HTBI primers were the set used in a first-round RT-PCR of the TCR CDR3. TCRdb used MiXCR to reprocess the multiplex PCR reads, holding one entry per CDR3 protein. The table shows approximately 700,000 distinct CDR3 sequences, with 45% occurring only once.

The chain combines TRBV5-1 with TRBJ2-7, with TRBD1 matching over 7 bases. Input material: peripheral blood or thyroid tissue (not recorded which). The receptor's source is an adult man with Graves' disease, either hyperthyroidism or ophthalmopathy (not recorded which). The CDR3 here is CASSLEQTGTVSYEQYF. CDR3 nucleotide sequence: TGCGCCAGCAGCTTGGAACAGACCGGGACAGTCTCCTACGAGCAGTACTTC.